This is a list of T cell receptor beta chains from one sample in a study of blood T cell repertoires in COVID-19. Data came from immunoSEQ multiplex PCR; TCRdb stores just in-frame clones and leaves some out. The sample contains under 45,000 clones, roughly 80% of which appear only once. Sequencing input: peripheral blood. Source of these receptors: a woman between 70 and 85 years old with acute or convalescent COVID-19. Each CDR3 is given without its conserved first and last residue.

v_call	j_call	cdr3_aa
TRBV2	TRBJ1-5	ASSEWGQRNQPQH
TRBV29-1	TRBJ1-1	SVVEGTEAF
TRBV7-9	TRBJ1-2	ASSLDRTRGYT
TRBV7-6	TRBJ2-7	ASSLEVHGSGYEQY
TRBV7-9	TRBJ2-7	ASSQTGPYEQY
TRBV30	TRBJ2-1	AWSVRGGLADPHEQF
TRBV9	TRBJ1-6	ASSKSSYNSPLH
TRBV27	TRBJ1-1	ASSGGLDTEAF
TRBV5-1	TRBJ1-1	ASSLSIDPMNTEAF
TRBV7-6	TRBJ2-5	ASSFDGLPQETQY
TRBV7-2	TRBJ2-7	ASSFDNSYEQY
TRBV21-1	TRBJ2-7	ASSKECGKDRSTYEQY
TRBV28	TRBJ1-6	ASETGGYNSPLH
TRBV2	TRBJ2-7	ASSLGYEQY
TRBV9	TRBJ2-7	ASSVGLAGIWEQY
TRBV28	TRBJ1-4	ASRQGLREKLF
TRBV7-2	TRBJ2-3	ASSSGQGLDTQY
TRBV7-8	TRBJ2-2	ASSRWTTPAGELF
TRBV19	TRBJ1-1	ASSIVGRDYTEAF
TRBV3-1/TRBV3-2	TRBJ2-7	ASSPGTAYEQY
TRBV7-9	TRBJ1-2	ASSPFRTSHGYT
TRBV3-1/TRBV3-2	TRBJ1-2	ASSRGQGRNYGYT